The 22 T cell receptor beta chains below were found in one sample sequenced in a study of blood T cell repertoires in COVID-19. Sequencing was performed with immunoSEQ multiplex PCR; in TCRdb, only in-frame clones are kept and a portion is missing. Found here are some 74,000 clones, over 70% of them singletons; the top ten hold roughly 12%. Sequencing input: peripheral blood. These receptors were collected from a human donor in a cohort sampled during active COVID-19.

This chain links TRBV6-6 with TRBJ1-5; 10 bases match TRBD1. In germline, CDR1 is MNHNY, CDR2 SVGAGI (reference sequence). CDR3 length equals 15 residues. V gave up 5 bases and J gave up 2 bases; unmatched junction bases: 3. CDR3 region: CASSGQGGGNQPQHF. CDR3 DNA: TGTGCCAGCAGTGGACAGGGGGGAGGCAATCAGCCCCAGCATTTT.

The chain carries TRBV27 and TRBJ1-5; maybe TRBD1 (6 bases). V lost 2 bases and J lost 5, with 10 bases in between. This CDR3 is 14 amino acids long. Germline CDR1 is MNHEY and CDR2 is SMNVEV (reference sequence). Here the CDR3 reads CASSLVSGDQPQHF. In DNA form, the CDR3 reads TGTGCCAGCAGTTTAGTGTCAGGGGATCAGCCCCAGCATTTT.

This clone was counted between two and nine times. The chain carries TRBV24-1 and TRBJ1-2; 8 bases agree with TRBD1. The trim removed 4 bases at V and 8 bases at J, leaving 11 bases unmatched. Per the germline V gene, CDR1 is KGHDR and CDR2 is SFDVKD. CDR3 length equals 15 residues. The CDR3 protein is CATSDRVPGGWGYTF. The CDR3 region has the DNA TGTGCCACCAGTGACCGCGTCCCAGGGGGCTGGGGCTACACCTTC.

In DNA form, the CDR3 reads TGTGCCAGCAGTCTTCTGGGACCGGGGGCCGGGGAGCTGTTTTTT. Amino acids: CASSLLGPGAGELFF. The chain joins TRBV6-6 to TRBJ2-2; D might be TRBD2 (6 bases). Germline CDR1 MNHNY, CDR2 SVGAGI (reference sequence). The length of the CDR3 is 15 residues. V was trimmed by 5 bases and J by 6 bases, leaving 16 bases between them.

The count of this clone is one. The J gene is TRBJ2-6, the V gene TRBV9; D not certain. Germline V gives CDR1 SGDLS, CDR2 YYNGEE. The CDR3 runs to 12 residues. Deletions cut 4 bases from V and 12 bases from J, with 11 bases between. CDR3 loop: CASSPALGVLTF. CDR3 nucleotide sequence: TGTGCCAGCAGCCCCGCGCTAGGCGTCCTGACTTTC.

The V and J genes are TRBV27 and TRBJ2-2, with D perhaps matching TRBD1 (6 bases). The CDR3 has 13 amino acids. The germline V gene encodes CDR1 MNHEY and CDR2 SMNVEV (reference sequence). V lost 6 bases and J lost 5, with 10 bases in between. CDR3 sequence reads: CASRPTGTGELFF. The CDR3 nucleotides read TGTGCCAGCAGACCTACAGGGACCGGGGAGCTGTTTTTT.

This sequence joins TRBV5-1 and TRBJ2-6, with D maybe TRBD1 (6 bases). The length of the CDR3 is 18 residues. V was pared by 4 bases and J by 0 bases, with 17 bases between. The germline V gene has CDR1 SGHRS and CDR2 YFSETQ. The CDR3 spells CASSRRSRGLSGANVLTF. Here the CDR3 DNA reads TGCGCCAGCAGCCGCCGAAGCAGGGGCCTCTCTGGGGCCAACGTCCTGACTTTC. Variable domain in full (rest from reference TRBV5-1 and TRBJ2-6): KAGVTQTPRYLIKTRGQQVTLSCSPISGHRSVSWYQQTPGQGLQFLFEYFSETQRNKGNFPGRFSGRQFSNSRSEMNVSTLELGDSALYLCASSRRSRGLSGANVLTFGAGSRLTVL.

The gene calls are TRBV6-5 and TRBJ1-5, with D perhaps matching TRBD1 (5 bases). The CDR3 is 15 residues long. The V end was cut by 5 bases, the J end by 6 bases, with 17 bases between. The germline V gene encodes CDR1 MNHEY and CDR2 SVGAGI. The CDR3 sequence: CASSPTAGSGQPQHF. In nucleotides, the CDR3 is TGTGCCAGCAGTCCCACAGCAGGGTCGGGTCAGCCCCAGCATTTT.

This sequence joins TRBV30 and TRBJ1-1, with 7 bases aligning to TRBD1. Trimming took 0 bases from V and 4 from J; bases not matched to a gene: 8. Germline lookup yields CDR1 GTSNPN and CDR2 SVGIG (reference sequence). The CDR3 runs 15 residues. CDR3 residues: CAWSVRDRVGTEAFF. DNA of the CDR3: TGTGCCTGGAGTGTACGAGACAGGGTGGGCACTGAAGCTTTCTTT.

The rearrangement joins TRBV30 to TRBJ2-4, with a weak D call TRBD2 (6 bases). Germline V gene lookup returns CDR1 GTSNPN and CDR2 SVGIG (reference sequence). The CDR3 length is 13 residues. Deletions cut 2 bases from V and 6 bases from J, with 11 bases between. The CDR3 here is CAWSWQGGNIQYF. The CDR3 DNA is TGTGCCTGGAGTTGGCAGGGAGGAAACATTCAGTACTTC.

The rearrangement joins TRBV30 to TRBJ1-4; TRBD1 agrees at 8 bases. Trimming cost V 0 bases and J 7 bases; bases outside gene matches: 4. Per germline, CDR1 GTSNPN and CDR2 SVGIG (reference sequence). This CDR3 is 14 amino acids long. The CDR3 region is CAWSVATGVEKLFF. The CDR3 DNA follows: TGTGCCTGGAGTGTAGCGACAGGGGTTGAAAAACTGTTTTTT.

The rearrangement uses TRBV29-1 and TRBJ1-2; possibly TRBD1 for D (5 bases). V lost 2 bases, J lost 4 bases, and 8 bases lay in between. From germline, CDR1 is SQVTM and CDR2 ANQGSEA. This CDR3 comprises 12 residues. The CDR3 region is CSVETGAYGYTF. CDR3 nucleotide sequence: TGCAGCGTTGAAACTGGGGCCTATGGCTACACCTTC. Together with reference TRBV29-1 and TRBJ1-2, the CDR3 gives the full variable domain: SAVISQKPSRDICQRGTSLTIQCQVDSQVTMMFWYRQQPGQSLTLIATANQGSEATYESGFVIDKFPISRPNLTFSTLTVSNMSPEDSSIYLCSVETGAYGYTFGSGTRLTVV.

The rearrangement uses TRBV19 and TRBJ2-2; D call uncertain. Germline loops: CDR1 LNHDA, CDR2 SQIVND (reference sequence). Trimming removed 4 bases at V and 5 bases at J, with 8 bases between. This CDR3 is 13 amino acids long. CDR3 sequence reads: CASSRPPTGELFF. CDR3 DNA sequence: TGTGCCAGTAGTAGGCCCCCAACCGGGGAGCTGTTTTTT.

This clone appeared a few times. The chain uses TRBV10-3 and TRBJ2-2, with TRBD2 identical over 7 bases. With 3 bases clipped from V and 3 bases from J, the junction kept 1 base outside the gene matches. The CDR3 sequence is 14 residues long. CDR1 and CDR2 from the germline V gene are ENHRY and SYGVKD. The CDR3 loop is CAISDGGDTGELFF. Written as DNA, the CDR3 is TGTGCCATCAGTGATGGGGGGGACACCGGGGAGCTGTTTTTT.

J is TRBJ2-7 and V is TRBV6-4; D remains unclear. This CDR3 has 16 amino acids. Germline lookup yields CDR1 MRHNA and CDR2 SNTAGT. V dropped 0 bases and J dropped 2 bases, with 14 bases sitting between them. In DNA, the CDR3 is TGTGCCAGCAGTGACTCGATATCGGTTGAGCCCTACGAGCAGTACTTC. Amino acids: CASSDSISVEPYEQYF.

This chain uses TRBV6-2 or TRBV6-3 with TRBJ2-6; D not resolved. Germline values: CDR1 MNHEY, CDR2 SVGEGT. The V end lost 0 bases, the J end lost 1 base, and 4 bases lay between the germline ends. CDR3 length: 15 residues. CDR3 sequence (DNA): TGTGCCAGCAGTTACTCGGCATCTGGGGCCAACGTCCTGACTTTC. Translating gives CASSYSASGANVLTF.

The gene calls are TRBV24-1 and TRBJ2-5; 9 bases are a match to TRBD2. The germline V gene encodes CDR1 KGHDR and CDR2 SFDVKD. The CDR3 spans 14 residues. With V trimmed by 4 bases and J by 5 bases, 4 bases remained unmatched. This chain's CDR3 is CATSDSSGTETQYF. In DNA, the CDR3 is TGTGCCACCAGTGACTCTAGCGGGACGGAGACCCAGTACTTC.

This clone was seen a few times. The CDR3 reads CASSRPSGETQYF. Written as DNA, the CDR3 is TGTGCCAGCAGCCGACCTAGCGGAGAGACCCAGTACTTC. V gene TRBV14 combines with J gene TRBJ2-5; TRBD2 agrees at 7 bases. Unmatched junction bases numbered 3, after V lost 4 bases and J lost 4 bases. The germline gives CDR1 SGHDN, CDR2 FVKESK. The CDR3 is 13 residues long.

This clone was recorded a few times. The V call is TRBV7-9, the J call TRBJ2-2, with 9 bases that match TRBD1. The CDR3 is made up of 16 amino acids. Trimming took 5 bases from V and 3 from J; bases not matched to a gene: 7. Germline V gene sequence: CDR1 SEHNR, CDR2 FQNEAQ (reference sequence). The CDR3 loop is CASSGTGYVDTGELFF. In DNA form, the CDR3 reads TGTGCCAGCAGCGGGACAGGGTACGTGGACACCGGGGAGCTGTTTTTT.

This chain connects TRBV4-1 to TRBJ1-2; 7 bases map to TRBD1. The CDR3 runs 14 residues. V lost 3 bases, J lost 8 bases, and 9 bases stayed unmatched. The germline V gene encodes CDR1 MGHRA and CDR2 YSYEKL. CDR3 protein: CASSHPGQAQGYTF. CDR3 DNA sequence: TGCGCCAGCAGCCACCCCGGACAGGCTCAGGGCTACACCTTC.

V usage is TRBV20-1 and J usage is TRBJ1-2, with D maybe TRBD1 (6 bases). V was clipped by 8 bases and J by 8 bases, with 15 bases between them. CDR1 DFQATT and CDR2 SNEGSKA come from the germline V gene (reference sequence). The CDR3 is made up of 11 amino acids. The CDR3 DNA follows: TGCAGTCCCGGGGGGGCCTACGGCTACACCTTC. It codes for CSPGGAYGYTF.

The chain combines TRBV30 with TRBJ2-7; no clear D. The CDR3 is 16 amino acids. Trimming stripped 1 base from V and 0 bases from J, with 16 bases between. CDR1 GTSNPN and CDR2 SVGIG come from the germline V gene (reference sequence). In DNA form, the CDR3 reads TGTGCCTGGAGTGGGCAAACAGACACCTACTCCTACGAGCAGTACTTC. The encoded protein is CAWSGQTDTYSYEQYF.